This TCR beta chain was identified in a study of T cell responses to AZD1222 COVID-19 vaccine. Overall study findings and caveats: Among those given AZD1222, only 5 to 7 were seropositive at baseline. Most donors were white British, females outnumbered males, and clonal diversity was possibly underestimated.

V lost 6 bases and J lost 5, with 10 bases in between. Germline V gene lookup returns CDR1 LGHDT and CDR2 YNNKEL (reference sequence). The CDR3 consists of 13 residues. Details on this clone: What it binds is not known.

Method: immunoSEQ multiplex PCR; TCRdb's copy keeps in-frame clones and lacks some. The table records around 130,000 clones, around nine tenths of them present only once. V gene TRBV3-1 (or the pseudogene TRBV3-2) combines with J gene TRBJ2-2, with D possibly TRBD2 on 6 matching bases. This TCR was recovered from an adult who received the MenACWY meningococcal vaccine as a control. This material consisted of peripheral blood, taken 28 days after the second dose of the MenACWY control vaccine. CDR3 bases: TGTGCCAGCAGGCGACTAGTTACCGGGGAGCTGTTTTTT. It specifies CASRRLVTGELFF.